The clone carrying this T cell receptor beta chain has only one observation. Authors' processing steps: The assay estimated nucleated cells by amplifying reference gene primers. Measured with immunoSEQ multiplex PCR; TCRdb has only the in-frame clones, and not every one. From that table come the V and J calls and clone size; the DNA was used to work out D and trimming. This sample carries fewer than 200,000 clones, approximately 92% of them seen once, and the ten largest clones take around 0.5%. This sample was taken from a study of blood T cell repertoires in COVID-19. On the study more broadly: Researchers got acute and convalescent COVID-19 samples from the United States, Italy and Spain.

Germline CDR1 MDHEN, CDR2 SYDVKM. V lost 6 bases to trimming and J lost 2 bases, with 14 bases between them. The CDR3 loop spans 15 amino acids. Input material: peripheral blood. The chain couples TRBV28 to TRBJ1-5, with D possibly being TRBD1 (6 bases). The source is a man aged 45-60 years with acute or convalescent COVID-19. The CDR3, as DNA: TGTGCCAGCAGCCGCCAAGGGGGGGGCAATCAGCCCCAGCATTTT. Protein: CASSRQGGGNQPQHF.